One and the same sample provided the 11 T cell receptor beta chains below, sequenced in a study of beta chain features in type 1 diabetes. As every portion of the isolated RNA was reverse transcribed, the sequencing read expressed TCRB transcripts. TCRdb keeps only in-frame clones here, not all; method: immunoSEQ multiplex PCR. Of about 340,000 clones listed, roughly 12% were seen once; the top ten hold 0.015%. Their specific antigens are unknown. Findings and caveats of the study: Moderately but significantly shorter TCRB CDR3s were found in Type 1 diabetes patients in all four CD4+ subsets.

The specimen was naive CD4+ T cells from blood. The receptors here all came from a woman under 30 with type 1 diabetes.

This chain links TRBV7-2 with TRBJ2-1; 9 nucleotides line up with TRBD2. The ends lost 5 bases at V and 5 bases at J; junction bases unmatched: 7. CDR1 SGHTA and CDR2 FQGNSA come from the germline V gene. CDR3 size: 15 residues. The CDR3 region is CASSLSGRGHNEQFF. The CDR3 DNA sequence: TGTGCCAGCAGCCTTAGCGGGAGAGGGCACAATGAGCAGTTCTTC.

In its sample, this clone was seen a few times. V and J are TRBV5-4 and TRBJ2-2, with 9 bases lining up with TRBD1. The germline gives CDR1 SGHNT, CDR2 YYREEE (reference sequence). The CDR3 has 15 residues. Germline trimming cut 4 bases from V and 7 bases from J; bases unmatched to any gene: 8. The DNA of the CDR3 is TGTGCCAGCAGCCCGATACAGGGGGCAAGCGGGGAGCTGTTTTTT. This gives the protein CASSPIQGASGELFF.

The CDR3 bases are TGTGCCAGCAGCTGGGGGGTCACAGATACGCAGTATTTT. This codes for CASSWGVTDTQYF. The chain couples TRBV5-4 to TRBJ2-3, with D perhaps TRBD2 (6 bases). The CDR3 sequence is 13 residues long. The germline V gene has CDR1 SGHNT and CDR2 YYREEE (reference sequence). Trimming removed 3 bases at V and 2 bases at J, with 7 bases between. Using reference TRBV5-4 and TRBJ2-3 for the parts outside the CDR3, the full variable domain is ETGVTQSPTHLIKTRGQQVTLRCSSQSGHNTVSWYQQALGQGPQFIFQYYREEENGRGNFPPRFSGLQFPNYSSELNVNALELDDSALYLCASSWGVTDTQYFGPGTRLTVL.

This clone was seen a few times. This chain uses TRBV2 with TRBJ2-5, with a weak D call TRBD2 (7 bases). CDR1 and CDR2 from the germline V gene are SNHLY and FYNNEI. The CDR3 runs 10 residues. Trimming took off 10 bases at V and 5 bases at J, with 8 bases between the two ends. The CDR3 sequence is CATGGETQYF. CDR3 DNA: TGTGCCACGGGGGGCGAGACCCAGTACTTC. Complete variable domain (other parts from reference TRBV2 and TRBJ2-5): EPEVTQTPSHQVTQMGQEVILRCVPISNHLYFYWYRQILGQKVEFLVSFYNNEISEKSEIFDDQFSVERPDGSNFTLKIRSTKLEDSAMYFCATGGETQYFGPGTRLLVL.

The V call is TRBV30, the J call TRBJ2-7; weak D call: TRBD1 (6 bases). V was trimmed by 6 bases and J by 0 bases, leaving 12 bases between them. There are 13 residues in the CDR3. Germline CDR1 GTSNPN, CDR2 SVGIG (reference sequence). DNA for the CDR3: TGTGCCTGCCCGGGACATTACTCCTACGAGCAGTACTTC. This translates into CACPGHYSYEQYF.

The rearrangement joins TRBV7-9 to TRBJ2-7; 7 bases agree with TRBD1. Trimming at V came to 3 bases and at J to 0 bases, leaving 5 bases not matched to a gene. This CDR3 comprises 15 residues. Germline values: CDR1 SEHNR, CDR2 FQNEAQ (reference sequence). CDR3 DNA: TGTGCCAGCAGCTTTTGGACAGGCGACTCCTACGAGCAGTACTTC. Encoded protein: CASSFWTGDSYEQYF. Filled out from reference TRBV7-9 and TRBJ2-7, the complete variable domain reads DTGVSQNPRHKITKRGQNVTFRCDPISEHNRLYWYRQTLGQGPEFLTYFQNEAQLEKSRLLSDRFSAERPKGSFSTLEIQRTEQGDSAMYLCASSFWTGDSYEQYFGPGTRLTVT.

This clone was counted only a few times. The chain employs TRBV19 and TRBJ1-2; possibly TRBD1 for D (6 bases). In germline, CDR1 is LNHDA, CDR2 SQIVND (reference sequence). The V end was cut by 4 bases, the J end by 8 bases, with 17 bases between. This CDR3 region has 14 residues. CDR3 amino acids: CASSRQVSTNGYTF. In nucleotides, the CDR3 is TGTGCCAGTAGTAGACAGGTTTCGACCAACGGCTACACCTTC.

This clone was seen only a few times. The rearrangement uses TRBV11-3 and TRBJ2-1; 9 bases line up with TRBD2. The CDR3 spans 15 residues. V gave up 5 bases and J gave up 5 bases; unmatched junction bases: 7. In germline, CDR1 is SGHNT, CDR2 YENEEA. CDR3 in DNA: TGTGCCAGCAGCCCGCGCGGGACTAGCCACAATGAGCAGTTCTTC. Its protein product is CASSPRGTSHNEQFF.

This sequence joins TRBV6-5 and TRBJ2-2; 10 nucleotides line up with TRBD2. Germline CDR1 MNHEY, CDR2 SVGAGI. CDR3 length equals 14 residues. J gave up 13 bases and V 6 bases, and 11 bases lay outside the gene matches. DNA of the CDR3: TGTGCCAGCAGGCCCCCGGGACTAGCGAGGGGGCTGTTTTTT. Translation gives CASRPPGLARGLFF.

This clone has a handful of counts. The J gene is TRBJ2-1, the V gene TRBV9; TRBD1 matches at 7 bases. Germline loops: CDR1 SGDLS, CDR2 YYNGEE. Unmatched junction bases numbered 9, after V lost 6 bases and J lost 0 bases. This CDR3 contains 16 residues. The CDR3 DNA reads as TGTGCCAGCACCGCCGGACAGGCGGACTCCTACAATGAGCAGTTCTTC. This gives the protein CASTAGQADSYNEQFF.

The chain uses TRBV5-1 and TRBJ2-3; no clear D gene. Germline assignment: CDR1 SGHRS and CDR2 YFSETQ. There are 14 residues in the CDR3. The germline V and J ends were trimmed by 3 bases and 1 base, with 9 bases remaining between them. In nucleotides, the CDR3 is TGCGCCAGCAGCTCAAAGACTCGCACAGATACGCAGTATTTT. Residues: CASSSKTRTDTQYF.